The entry that follows covers one T cell receptor (beta chain) sequence. Its antigen is unidentified. Naive CD8 cells were CD45RO-negative, positively selected for CCR7, excluding terminally differentiated effector memory CD45RA+ cells. These data are taken from a study of shared clonotypes between healthy human individuals. V was shortened by 3 bases and J by 0 bases, with 12 bases between the two germline ends. CDR3 length: 16 amino acids. The germline CDR1 and CDR2 sequences are MDHEN and SYDVKM. Broader study findings: Incompleteness in sorted-subset sequencing, despite large depth, was shown by rarefaction.

The input for sorted-subset replicate PCRs was about 210 ng DNA, tens of thousands of T cell genomes. Using immunoSEQ multiplex PCR, the repertoire was profiled, and TCRdb retains in-frame clones only, with some absent. The sample has about 2.2 million clones, roughly 95% seen once. Sequencing input: naive CD8+ T cells from PBMCs. The chain uses TRBV28 and TRBJ1-5; D uncertain. This TCR was recovered from a man aged 18-30 years in good health. Some clones in this sample may be carry-over from other donors' samples. CDR3 in amino acids: CASSFESSYSNQPQHF. CDR3 bases: TGTGCCAGCAGTTTCGAGAGCTCTTATAGCAATCAGCCCCAGCATTTT.